This T cell receptor (beta chain) is from a study of breast tumors, draining lymph nodes, adjacent tissues. Comments on this clonotype: What it binds is unknown. A read error is likely, as this CDR3 ends without the conserved phenylalanine or tryptophan.

CDR1 is SGHNT, CDR2 YYREEE, per germline (reference sequence). V was cut by 0 bases and J by 0 bases, with 9 bases left in between. The CDR3 contains 15 residues. General study findings and limits: The lymph node origin of tumor T cells was framed as consistent with a hypothesis, not demonstrated. Luminal-like breast cancer showed significantly higher tumor–nontumor repertoire similarity than basal-like. Tumor TCR diversity was below lymph nodes but above nontumor tissue.

Breast cancer patients provided tissue from their axillary draining lymph nodes. Each CDR3 protein gets one entry after TCRdb re-called the multiplex PCR reads with MiXCR. This repertoire shows about 140,000 distinct CDR3 sequences, approximately 29% found once; its top ten account for roughly 2.3%. The chain couples TRBV5-4 to TRBJ1-2; weak D call: TRBD1 (6 bases). Sequences were obtained from axillary lymph node tissue. The receptor comes from a female donor with breast cancer. Some clones in this sample may be carry-over from other donors' samples. The CDR3 DNA reads as TGTGCCAGCAGCTTGGTACAGGGAGCTAACTATGGCTACACCTCC. Its translation: CASSLVQGANYGYTS.